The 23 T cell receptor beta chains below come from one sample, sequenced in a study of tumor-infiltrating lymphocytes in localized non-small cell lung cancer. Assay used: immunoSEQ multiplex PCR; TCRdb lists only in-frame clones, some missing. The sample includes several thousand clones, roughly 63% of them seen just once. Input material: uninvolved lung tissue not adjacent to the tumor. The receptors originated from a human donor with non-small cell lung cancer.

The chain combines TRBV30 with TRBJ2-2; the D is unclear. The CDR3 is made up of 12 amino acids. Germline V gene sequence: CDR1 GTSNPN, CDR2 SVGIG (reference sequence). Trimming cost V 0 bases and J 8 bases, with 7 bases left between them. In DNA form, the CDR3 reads TGTGCCTGGAGTGTACCCCTTGGGGAGCTGTTTTTT. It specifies CAWSVPLGELFF.

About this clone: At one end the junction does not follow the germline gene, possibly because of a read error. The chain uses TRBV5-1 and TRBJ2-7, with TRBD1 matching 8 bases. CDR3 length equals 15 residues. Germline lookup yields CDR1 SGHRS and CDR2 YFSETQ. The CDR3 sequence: CASSLRPGQDYEQYF. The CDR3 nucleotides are TGTGCCAGCAGCTTGAGACCGGGACAGGACTACGAGCAGTACTTC. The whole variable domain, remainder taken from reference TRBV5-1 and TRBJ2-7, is KAGVTQTPRYLIKTRGQQVTLSCSPISGHRSVSWYQQTPGQGLQFLFEYFSETQRNKGNFPGRFSGRQFSNSRSEMNVSTLELGDSALYLCASSLRPGQDYEQYFGPGTRLTVT.

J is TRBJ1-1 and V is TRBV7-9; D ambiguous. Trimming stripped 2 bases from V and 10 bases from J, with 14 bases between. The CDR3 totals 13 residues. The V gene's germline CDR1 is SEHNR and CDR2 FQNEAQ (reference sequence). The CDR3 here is CASSLTGSGGAFF. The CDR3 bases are TGTGCCAGCAGCTTAACCGGGTCGGGTGGAGCTTTCTTT.

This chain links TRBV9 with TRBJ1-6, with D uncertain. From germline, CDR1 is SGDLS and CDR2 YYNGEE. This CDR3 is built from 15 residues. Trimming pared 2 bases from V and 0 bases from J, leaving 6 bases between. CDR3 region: CASSVTDSYNSPLHF. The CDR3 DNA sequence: TGTGCCAGCAGCGTGACGGACTCCTATAATTCACCCCTCCACTTT. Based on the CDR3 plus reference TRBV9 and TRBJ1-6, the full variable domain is DSGVTQTPKHLITATGQRVTLRCSPRSGDLSVYWYQQSLDQGLQFLIQYYNGEERAKGNILERFSAQQFPDLHSELNLSSLELGDSALYFCASSVTDSYNSPLHFGNGTRLTVT.

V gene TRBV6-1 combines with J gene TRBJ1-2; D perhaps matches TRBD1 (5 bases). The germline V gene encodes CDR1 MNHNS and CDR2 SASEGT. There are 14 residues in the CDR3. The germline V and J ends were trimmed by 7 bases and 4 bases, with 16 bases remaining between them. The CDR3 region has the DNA TGTGCCAGCATGGGACGGACCCACGGCTATGGCTACACCTTC. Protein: CASMGRTHGYGYTF.

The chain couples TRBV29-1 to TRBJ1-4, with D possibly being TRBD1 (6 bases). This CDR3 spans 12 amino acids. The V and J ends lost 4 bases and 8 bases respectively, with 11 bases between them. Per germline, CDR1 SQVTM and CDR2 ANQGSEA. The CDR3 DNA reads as TGCAGCGTTGCGTTCACAGGGGAAAAACTGTTTTTT. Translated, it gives CSVAFTGEKLFF.

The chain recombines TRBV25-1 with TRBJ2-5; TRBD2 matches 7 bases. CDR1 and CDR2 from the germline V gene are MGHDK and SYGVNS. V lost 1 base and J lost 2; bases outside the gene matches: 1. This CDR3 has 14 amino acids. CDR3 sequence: CASSEFGGQETQYF. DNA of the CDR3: TGTGCCAGCAGTGAATTCGGGGGGCAAGAGACCCAGTACTTC.

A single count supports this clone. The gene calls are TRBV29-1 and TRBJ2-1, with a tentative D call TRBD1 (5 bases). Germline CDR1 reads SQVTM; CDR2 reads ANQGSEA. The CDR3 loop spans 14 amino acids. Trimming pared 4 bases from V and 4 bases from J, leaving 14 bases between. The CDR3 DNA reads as TGCAGCGTTGGGGGCTCTCCTGTGTACAATGAGCAGTTCTTC. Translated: CSVGGSPVYNEQFF.

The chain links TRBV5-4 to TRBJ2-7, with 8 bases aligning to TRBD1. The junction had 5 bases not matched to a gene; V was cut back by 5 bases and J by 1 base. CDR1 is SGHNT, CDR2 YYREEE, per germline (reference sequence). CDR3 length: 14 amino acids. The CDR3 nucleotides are TGTGCCAGCAGGCAAGGACAGGGATCCTACGAGCAGTACTTC. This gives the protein CASRQGQGSYEQYF.

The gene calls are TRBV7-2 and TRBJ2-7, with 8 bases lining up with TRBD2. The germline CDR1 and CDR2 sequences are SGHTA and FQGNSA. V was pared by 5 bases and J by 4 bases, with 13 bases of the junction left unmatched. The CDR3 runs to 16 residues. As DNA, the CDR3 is TGTGCCAGCAGCCGTTTGGCGACTAGCGAGTCGTACGAGCAGTACTTC. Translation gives CASSRLATSESYEQYF. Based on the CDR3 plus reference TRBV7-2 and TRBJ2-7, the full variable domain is GAGVSQSPSNKVTEKGKDVELRCDPISGHTALYWYRQSLGQGLEFLIYFQGNSAPDKSGLPSDRFSAERTGGSVSTLTIQRTQQEDSAVYLCASSRLATSESYEQYFGPGTRLTVT.

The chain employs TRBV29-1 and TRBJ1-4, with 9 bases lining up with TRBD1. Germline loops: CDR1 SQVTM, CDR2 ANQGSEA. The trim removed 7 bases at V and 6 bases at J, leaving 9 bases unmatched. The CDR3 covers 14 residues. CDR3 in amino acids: CSAAQGQGYEKLFF. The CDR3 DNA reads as TGCAGCGCCGCCCAGGGACAGGGTTATGAAAAACTGTTTTTT.

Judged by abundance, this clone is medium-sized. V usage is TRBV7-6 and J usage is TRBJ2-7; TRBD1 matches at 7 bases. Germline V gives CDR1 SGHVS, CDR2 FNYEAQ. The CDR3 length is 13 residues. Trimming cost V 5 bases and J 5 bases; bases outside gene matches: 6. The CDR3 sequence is CASSQRTGDEQYF. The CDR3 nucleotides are TGTGCCAGCAGCCAACGCACAGGGGACGAGCAGTACTTC.

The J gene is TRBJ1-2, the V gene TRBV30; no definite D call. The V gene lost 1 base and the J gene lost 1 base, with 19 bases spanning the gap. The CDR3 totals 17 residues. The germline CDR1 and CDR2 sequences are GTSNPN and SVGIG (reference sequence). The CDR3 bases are TGTGCCTGGAGTGATAAGGGAATGGCCGGAGTTAACTATGGCTACACCTTC. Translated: CAWSDKGMAGVNYGYTF.

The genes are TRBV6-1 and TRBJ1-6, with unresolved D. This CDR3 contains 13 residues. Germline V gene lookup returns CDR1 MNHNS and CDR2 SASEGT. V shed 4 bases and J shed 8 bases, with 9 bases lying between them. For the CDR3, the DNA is TGTGCCAGCAGTGTCGTAGGATATTCACCCCTCCACTTT. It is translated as CASSVVGYSPLHF.

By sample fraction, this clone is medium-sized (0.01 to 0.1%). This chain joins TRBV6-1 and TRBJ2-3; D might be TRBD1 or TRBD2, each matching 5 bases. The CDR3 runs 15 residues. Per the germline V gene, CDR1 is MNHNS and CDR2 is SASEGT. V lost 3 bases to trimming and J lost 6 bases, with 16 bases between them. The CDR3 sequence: CASSDGPRREDTQYF. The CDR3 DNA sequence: TGTGCCAGCAGTGACGGGCCCCGCAGGGAGGATACGCAGTATTTT.

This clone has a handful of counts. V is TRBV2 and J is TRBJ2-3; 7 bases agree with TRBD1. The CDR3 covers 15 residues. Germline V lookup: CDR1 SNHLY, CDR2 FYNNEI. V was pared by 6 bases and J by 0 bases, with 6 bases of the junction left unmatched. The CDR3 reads CASRVPGQSTDTQYF. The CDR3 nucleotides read TGTGCCAGCAGGGTACCGGGACAGAGCACAGATACGCAGTATTTT.

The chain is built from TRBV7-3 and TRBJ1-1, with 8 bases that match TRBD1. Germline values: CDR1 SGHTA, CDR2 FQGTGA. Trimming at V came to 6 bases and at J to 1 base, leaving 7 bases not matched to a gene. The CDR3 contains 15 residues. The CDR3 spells CASRTSGTGNTEAFF. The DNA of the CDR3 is TGTGCCAGCAGGACTTCCGGGACAGGGAACACTGAAGCTTTCTTT.

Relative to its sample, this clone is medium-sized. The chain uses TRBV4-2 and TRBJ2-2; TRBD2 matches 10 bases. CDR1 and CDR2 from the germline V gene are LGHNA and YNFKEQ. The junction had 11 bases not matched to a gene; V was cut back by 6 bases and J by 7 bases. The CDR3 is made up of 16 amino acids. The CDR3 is CASRGGAGGLVGELFF. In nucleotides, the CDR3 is TGTGCCAGCAGAGGGGGAGCGGGGGGGCTTGTCGGGGAGCTGTTTTTT.

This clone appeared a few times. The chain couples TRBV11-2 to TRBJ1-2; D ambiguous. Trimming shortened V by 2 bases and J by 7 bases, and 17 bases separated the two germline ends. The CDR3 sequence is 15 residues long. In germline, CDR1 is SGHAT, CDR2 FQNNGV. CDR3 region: CASSLWPPRRTGYTF. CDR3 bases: TGTGCCAGCAGCTTATGGCCCCCCAGGCGCACTGGCTACACCTTC.

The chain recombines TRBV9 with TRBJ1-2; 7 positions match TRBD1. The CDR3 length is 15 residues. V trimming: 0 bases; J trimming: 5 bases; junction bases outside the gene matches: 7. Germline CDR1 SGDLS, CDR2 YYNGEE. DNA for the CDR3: TGTGCCAGCAGCGTAGGTACAGGGGCCCCTTATGGCTACACCTTC. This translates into CASSVGTGAPYGYTF.

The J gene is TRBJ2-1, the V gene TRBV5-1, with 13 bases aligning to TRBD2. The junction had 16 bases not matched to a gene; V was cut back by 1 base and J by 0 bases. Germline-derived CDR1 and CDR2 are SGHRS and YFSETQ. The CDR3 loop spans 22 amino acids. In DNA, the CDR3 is TGCGCCAGCAGCTTGCCTTGGACGCCACTAGCGGGGGGGGTCACCTCCTACAATGAGCAGTTCTTC. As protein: CASSLPWTPLAGGVTSYNEQFF. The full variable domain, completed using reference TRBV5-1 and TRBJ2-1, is KAGVTQTPRYLIKTRGQQVTLSCSPISGHRSVSWYQQTPGQGLQFLFEYFSETQRNKGNFPGRFSGRQFSNSRSEMNVSTLELGDSALYLCASSLPWTPLAGGVTSYNEQFFGPGTRLTVL.

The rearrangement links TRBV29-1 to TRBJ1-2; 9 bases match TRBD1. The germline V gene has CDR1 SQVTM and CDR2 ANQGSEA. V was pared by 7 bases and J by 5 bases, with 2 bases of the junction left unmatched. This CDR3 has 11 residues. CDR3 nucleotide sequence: TGCAGCGGGGGGACAGGGTATGGCTACACCTTC. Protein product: CSGGTGYGYTF.

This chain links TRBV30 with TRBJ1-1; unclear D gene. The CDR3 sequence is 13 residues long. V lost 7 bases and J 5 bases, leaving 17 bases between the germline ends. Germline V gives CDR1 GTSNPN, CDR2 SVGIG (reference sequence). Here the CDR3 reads CALLTGDGTEAFF. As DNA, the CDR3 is TGTGCCTTATTGACGGGAGACGGGACTGAAGCTTTCTTT. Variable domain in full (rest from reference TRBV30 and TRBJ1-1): SQTIHQWPATLVQPVGSPLSLECTVEGTSNPNLYWYRQAAGRGLQLLFYSVGIGQISSEVPQNLSASRPQDRQFILSSKKLLLSDSGFYLCALLTGDGTEAFFGQGTRLTVV.